This T cell receptor (beta chain) is from a study of shared clonotypes between healthy human individuals. Germline CDR1 reads WNHNN; CDR2 reads SYGVQD (reference sequence). V shed 10 bases and J shed 0 bases, with 22 bases lying between them. This CDR3 is built from 16 residues. Libraries were prepared by immunoSEQ multiplex PCR; TCRdb keeps only in-frame clonotypes and omits some of them. The sample gives about 490,000 clones, 81% of which show up once; over 9.5% is in the top ten. The chain employs TRBV10-1 and TRBJ2-7, with D possibly being TRBD1 (6 bases). Sequenced sample: PBMCs. The receptor was isolated from a woman aged 40 to 55 in good health. Some clones in this sample may be carry-over from other donors' samples. This CDR3 reads CAKRTGTRRSSYEQYF. In nucleotides, the CDR3 is TGCGCCAAAAGAACAGGGACCAGGAGGAGCTCCTACGAGCAGTACTTC.